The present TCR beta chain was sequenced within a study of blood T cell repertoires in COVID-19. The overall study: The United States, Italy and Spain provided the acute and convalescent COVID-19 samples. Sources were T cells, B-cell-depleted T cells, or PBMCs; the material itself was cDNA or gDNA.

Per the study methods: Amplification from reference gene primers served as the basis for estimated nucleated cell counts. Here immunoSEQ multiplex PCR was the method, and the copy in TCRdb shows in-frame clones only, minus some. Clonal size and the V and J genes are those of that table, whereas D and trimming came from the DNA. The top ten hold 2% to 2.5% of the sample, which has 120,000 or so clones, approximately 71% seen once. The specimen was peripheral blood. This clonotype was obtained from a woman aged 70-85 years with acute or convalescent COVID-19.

CDR3 DNA: TGTGCCAGCAGCTTTAGCGGGAGACAGTACGAGCAGTACTTC. Translation: CASSFSGRQYEQYF. The chain recombines TRBV5-6 with TRBJ2-7, with 9 bases aligning to TRBD2. The CDR3 has 14 amino acids. V gave up 2 bases and J gave up 4 bases; unmatched junction bases: 4. CDR1 and CDR2 from the germline V gene are SGHDT and YYEEEE.